These 17 T cell receptor beta chains came from one sample sequenced in a study of cytomegalovirus exposure and HLA in healthy donors. Clones were read by immunoSEQ multiplex PCR, and TCRdb kept only the in-frame ones, dropping some. The sample consists of about 120,000 clones, 90% to 96% of them appearing once. Sample: PBMCs. Receptors originate from a man between 18 and 29 years old in good health and CMV-seronegative.

In DNA, the CDR3 is TGCGCCAGCAGCTTGGCACTAAACTCTGGGGCCAACGTCCTGACTTTC. Amino acid sequence: CASSLALNSGANVLTF. The J gene is TRBJ2-6, the V gene TRBV5-1; D call uncertain. CDR1 is SGHRS and CDR2 is YFSETQ in the germline V gene. This CDR3 is built from 16 residues. Trimming left V 0 bases short and J 0 bases short, with 7 bases between.

The gene calls are TRBV2 and TRBJ1-1, with a possible D match to TRBD1 (6 bases). Germline CDR1 is SNHLY and CDR2 is FYNNEI. This CDR3 has 13 amino acids. V shed 8 bases and J shed 5 bases, with 15 bases lying between them. The CDR3 DNA sequence: TGTGCCAGCCCCGGGGCCCAGGGGACTGAAGCTTTCTTT. Its protein is CASPGAQGTEAFF.

The chain joins TRBV15 to TRBJ1-1; D might be TRBD1 (5 bases). Trimming stripped 2 bases from V and 1 base from J, with 8 bases between. CDR1 is LNHNV, CDR2 YYDKDF, per germline (reference sequence). The CDR3 consists of 14 residues. CDR3 nucleotide sequence: TGTGCCACCAGCAGAACAGGACAGAACACTGAAGCTTTCTTT. It translates to CATSRTGQNTEAFF.

The rearrangement links TRBV9 to TRBJ1-1; no clear D. Germline values: CDR1 SGDLS, CDR2 YYNGEE. V was pared by 0 bases and J by 3 bases, with 12 bases between. This CDR3 region has 15 residues. CDR3 coding DNA: TGTGCCAGCAGCGTAGCTCCCACGACATACACTGAAGCTTTCTTT. Its translation is CASSVAPTTYTEAFF.

CDR3: CASSSGQGFSSSYEQYF. The CDR3 DNA follows: TGTGCCAGCAGCTCCGGACAGGGCTTTTCCTCTTCCTACGAGCAGTACTTC. V and J are TRBV7-3 and TRBJ2-7, with 8 bases lining up with TRBD1. CDR3 length: 17 residues. Trimming cost V 4 bases and J 1 base; bases outside gene matches: 12. CDR1 is SGHTA and CDR2 is FQGTGA in the germline V gene.

CDR3 in DNA: TGTGCCAGCAGTTCCAGGACTCAGGGGTATGAGCAGTTCTTC. Translating it yields CASSSRTQGYEQFF. The rearrangement joins TRBV27 to TRBJ2-1, with a possible D match to TRBD1 (6 bases). The CDR3 totals 14 residues. V was clipped by 4 bases and J by 8 bases, with 15 bases between them. Looked up from germline, CDR1 is MNHEY and CDR2 is SMNVEV (reference sequence).

The count of this clone is one. The gene calls are TRBV28 and TRBJ1-5; D gene ambiguous. This CDR3 has 11 amino acids. The germline V and J ends were trimmed by 8 bases and 1 base, with 3 bases remaining between them. The V gene's germline CDR1 is MDHEN and CDR2 SYDVKM. CDR3 residues: CASRSNQPQHF. The CDR3 DNA reads TGTGCCAGCCGGAGCAATCAGCCCCAGCATTTT. Complete variable domain (other parts from reference TRBV28 and TRBJ1-5): DVKVTQSSRYLVKRTGEKVFLECVQDMDHENMFWYRQDPGLGLRLIYFSYDVKMKEKGDIPEGYSVSREKKERFSLILESASTNQTSMYLCASRSNQPQHFGDGTRLSIL.

The rearrangement joins TRBV28 to TRBJ2-1, with D tentatively TRBD2 (5 bases). The CDR3 is 13 amino acids. Trimming pared 7 bases from V and 10 bases from J, leaving 17 bases between. Germline V gives CDR1 MDHEN, CDR2 SYDVKM. DNA of the CDR3: TGTGCCAGCAACCGTCAAGAGGGTTTCGAGCAGTTCTTC. Translating it yields CASNRQEGFEQFF.

The rearrangement joins TRBV30 to TRBJ1-5, with 7 bases that match TRBD1. V lost 3 bases to trimming and J lost 0 bases; unmatched junction nucleotides: 14. Germline assignment: CDR1 GTSNPN and CDR2 SVGIG (reference sequence). This CDR3 has 18 residues. CDR3 nucleotide sequence: TGTGCCTGGAGCTCCAAGAGGGGGCAGGGGTATAGCAATCAGCCCCAGCATTTT. Translating it yields CAWSSKRGQGYSNQPQHF.

Note on this clone: The same CDR3 can be traced to other DNA sequences in this sample. CDR3 sequence: CASSLLGAGETQYF. In DNA form, the CDR3 reads TGTGCCAGCAGCTTACTGGGGGCAGGAGAGACCCAGTACTTC. V usage is TRBV7-2 and J usage is TRBJ2-5; D might be TRBD1 (6 bases). CDR1 and CDR2 from the germline V gene are SGHTA and FQGNSA. V was clipped by 2 bases and J by 4 bases, with 11 bases between them. CDR3 length equals 14 residues.

V gene TRBV28 combines with J gene TRBJ2-7, with 7 nucleotides matching TRBD1. The CDR3 loop spans 14 amino acids. Germline CDR1 is MDHEN and CDR2 is SYDVKM. V was pared by 1 base and J by 2 bases, with 2 bases of the junction left unmatched. The CDR3 DNA sequence: TGTGCCAGCAGTTTATTTGGGACAGCCTACGAGCAGTACTTC. Encoded protein: CASSLFGTAYEQYF.

In DNA form, the CDR3 reads TGTGCCAGCTCACGGACAGGGGAGAACACTGAAGCTTTCTTT. This translates into CASSRTGENTEAFF. V and J are TRBV18 and TRBJ1-1, with 9 bases matching TRBD1. CDR1 is KGHSH, CDR2 LQKENI, per germline. CDR3 length equals 14 residues. Trimming took 4 bases from V and 1 from J; bases not matched to a gene: 1.

The chain links TRBV4-2 to TRBJ1-1; D is ambiguous. Trimming removed 3 bases at V and 1 base at J, with 15 bases between. CDR1 is LGHNA and CDR2 is YNFKEQ in the germline V gene. This CDR3 has 16 residues. The CDR3 nucleotides are TGTGCCAGCAGCCAGTATAGGGCAGAGGGGAACACTGAAGCTTTCTTT. Translation gives CASSQYRAEGNTEAFF.

The chain is built from TRBV4-3 and TRBJ2-2; the D gene is possibly TRBD1 (6 bases). The V gene lost 0 bases and the J gene lost 6 bases, with 14 bases spanning the gap. There are 16 residues in the CDR3. The germline V gene has CDR1 LGHNA and CDR2 YSLEER. The CDR3 sequence: CASSQDEGEIAGELFF. CDR3 in DNA: TGCGCCAGCAGCCAAGATGAGGGGGAGATTGCCGGGGAGCTGTTTTTT.

The chain joins TRBV23-1 to TRBJ1-2, with 7 bases identical to TRBD1. TRBV23-1 is an ORF for which the function is uncertain. This CDR3 has 17 amino acids. V dropped 7 bases and J dropped 4; count of bases not matched to a gene: 18. CDR3 coding DNA: TGCGCCAGCACTCAGGGGTCTAGGGGGCGGAATGCCTATGGCTACACCTTC. It specifies CASTQGSRGRNAYGYTF.

The CDR3, as DNA: TGTGCCAGCCGCGAGACAGGAGTCTACGAGCAGTACTTC. As protein: CASRETGVYEQYF. The rearrangement joins TRBV6-6 to TRBJ2-7; D is perhaps TRBD1 (6 bases). The CDR3 loop spans 13 amino acids. CDR1 and CDR2 (germline): MNHNY, SVGAGI (reference sequence). Trimming pared 8 bases from V and 3 bases from J, leaving 14 bases between.

The chain links TRBV4-3 to TRBJ2-1, with 9 bases that match TRBD2. The CDR3 is 17 amino acids. Germline V CDR1 and CDR2: LGHNA, YSLEER. Trimming removed 0 bases from V and 2 bases from J; junction bases left unmatched: 5. As DNA, the CDR3 is TGCGCCAGCAGCCAAGATCGAAGCGGGGGGCCCTACAATGAGCAGTTCTTC. This translates into CASSQDRSGGPYNEQFF.